These 10 T cell receptor beta chains originate from one sample sequenced in a study of cytomegalovirus exposure and HLA in healthy donors. Measured with immunoSEQ multiplex PCR; TCRdb has only the in-frame clones, and not every one. The sample contains about 82,000 clones, 90% to 95% of which appear only once. Sequenced sample: PBMCs. The receptors were sampled from a man aged 18-30 years in good health and CMV-seronegative.

The chain links TRBV2 to TRBJ1-5, with D perhaps matching TRBD1 (5 bases). The germline V and J ends were trimmed by 8 bases and 4 bases, with 12 bases remaining between them. The V gene's germline CDR1 is SNHLY and CDR2 FYNNEI. This CDR3 has 13 residues. CDR3 nucleotides: TGTGCCAGCGGATGGGGCACGAATCAGCCCCAGCATTTT. It specifies CASGWGTNQPQHF.

The chain has TRBV5-1 and TRBJ1-2; the D is unclear. V shed 2 bases and J shed 6 bases, with 14 bases lying between them. There are 14 residues in the CDR3. Germline-derived CDR1 and CDR2 are SGHRS and YFSETQ. The CDR3: CASSFTGFGDGYTF. The CDR3 nucleotides are TGCGCCAGCAGCTTCACGGGGTTCGGCGATGGCTACACCTTC.

The CDR3 region has the DNA TGTGCCAGCAGTTTAGTAGGAGGATCAGGGGGGAATCAGCCCCAGCATTTT. This sequence encodes CASSLVGGSGGNQPQHF. This chain uses TRBV27 with TRBJ1-5; 7 nucleotides match TRBD1. The junction had 11 bases not matched to a gene; V was cut back by 2 bases and J by 4 bases. Germline loops: CDR1 MNHEY, CDR2 SMNVEV (reference sequence). The CDR3 length is 17 residues.

This chain uses TRBV18 with TRBJ1-5; 9 bases line up with TRBD1. CDR1 is KGHSH, CDR2 LQKENI, per germline. The V and J ends lost 2 bases and 7 bases, in that order; junction bases with no gene match: 6. The CDR3 spans 15 residues. CDR3 in amino acids: CASSPGQGLGQPQHF. CDR3 nucleotides: TGTGCCAGCTCACCAGGACAGGGGCTCGGGCAGCCCCAGCATTTT.

This sequence joins TRBV7-9 and TRBJ1-4; 7 bases agree with TRBD1. The CDR3 loop spans 15 amino acids. CDR1 and CDR2 from the germline V gene are SEHNR and FQNEAQ (reference sequence). With 6 bases clipped from V and 5 bases from J, the junction kept 9 bases outside the gene matches. The CDR3, as DNA: TGTGCCAGCAGTCCGGGACAGACGGTCAATGAAAAACTGTTTTTT. Translation gives CASSPGQTVNEKLFF.

The gene calls are TRBV5-4 and TRBJ2-3, with TRBD1 matching over 9 bases. Trimming at V came to 4 bases and at J to 4 bases, leaving 4 bases not matched to a gene. The CDR3 covers 14 residues. Germline lookup yields CDR1 SGHNT and CDR2 YYREEE (reference sequence). DNA for the CDR3: TGTGCCAGCAGCGCTAGGACAGGGGCAGATACGCAGTATTTT. Translated: CASSARTGADTQYF. The variable domain in full, completed from reference TRBV5-4 and TRBJ2-3, reads ETGVTQSPTHLIKTRGQQVTLRCSSQSGHNTVSWYQQALGQGPQFIFQYYREEENGRGNFPPRFSGLQFPNYSSELNVNALELDDSALYLCASSARTGADTQYFGPGTRLTVL.

V gene TRBV27 combines with J gene TRBJ2-3; D might be TRBD2 (5 bases). The V gene's germline CDR1 is MNHEY and CDR2 SMNVEV (reference sequence). The CDR3 covers 12 residues. The V and J ends lost 6 bases and 9 bases respectively, with 13 bases between them. CDR3 amino acids: CASSITGSTQYF. Written as DNA, the CDR3 is TGTGCCAGCAGCATTACGGGATCGACGCAGTATTTT.

The chain has TRBV5-6 and TRBJ2-2; no clear D gene. The CDR3 sequence is 16 residues long. V lost 3 bases and J lost 1, with 13 bases in between. In germline, CDR1 is SGHDT, CDR2 YYEEEE. The CDR3 DNA reads TGTGCCAGCAGCTCACGGGTGCGGAGGAACACCGGGGAGCTGTTTTTT. Translating gives CASSSRVRRNTGELFF.

The chain carries TRBV6-5 and TRBJ2-7, with 10 bases aligning to TRBD1. CDR1 MNHEY and CDR2 SVGAGI come from the germline V gene. The CDR3 has 13 residues. With V trimmed by 6 bases and J by 12 bases, 11 bases remained unmatched. CDR3 sequence (DNA): TGTGCCAGCAGCCGGACAGGGGGTCACTCGAGGTACTTC. It codes for CASSRTGGHSRYF.

The chain employs TRBV27 and TRBJ2-1, with 8 positions matching TRBD1. V lost 10 bases to trimming and J lost 15 bases; unmatched junction nucleotides: 20. The CDR3 covers 14 residues. From germline, CDR1 is MNHEY and CDR2 SMNVEV (reference sequence). The CDR3 loop is CATRGLEDRLYRFF. The CDR3 DNA is TGTGCCACCAGGGGGCTCGAGGACAGATTGTATCGGTTCTTC.